Below, 29 T cell receptor beta chains from the same sample are listed, as sequenced in a study of OX40 agonist ivuxolimab in advanced cancers. Library preparation used the immunoSEQ multiplex PCR assay. What TCRdb holds here is the immuneACCESS table cut down to in-frame rearrangements. Part of the clones is not present; checked against another copy, under half of the missing clones reflect an unresolved V gene, and the others are unexplained. The sample contains some 50,000 clones, approximately 87% of them found a single time. The top ten clones comprise 4.5% to 5.5% of the sample. The sample was CD4+ or CD8+ T cells sorted from blood, taken in a trial of the OX40 agonist ivuxolimab. All receptors derive from an adult with an advanced solid tumor such as melanoma, head and neck, liver or kidney cancer.

This clone was counted once. Here the CDR3 reads CASSIPGQETQYF. The CDR3, as DNA: TGTGCCAGCAGCATCCCCGGACAAGAGACCCAGTACTTC. This chain connects TRBV11-3 to TRBJ2-5; D is undetermined. The CDR3 extends over 13 amino acids. V shed 5 bases and J shed 2 bases, with 9 bases lying between them. Germline CDR1 SGHNT, CDR2 YENEEA.

This chain uses TRBV19 with TRBJ1-6; D not resolved. This CDR3 has 15 amino acids. Germline CDR1 is LNHDA and CDR2 is SQIVND (reference sequence). V was trimmed by 5 bases and J by 0 bases, leaving 8 bases between them. Here the CDR3 reads CASSAGSSYNSPLHF. As DNA, the CDR3 is TGTGCCAGTAGTGCCGGTAGCTCCTATAATTCACCCCTCCACTTT.

The chain carries TRBV6-5 and TRBJ1-3; 7 nucleotides agree with TRBD1. J gave up 4 bases and V 6 bases, and 9 bases lay outside the gene matches. Germline V CDR1 and CDR2: MNHEY, SVGAGI. The CDR3 contains 15 residues. This CDR3 is CASRPLTGTGNTIYF. The CDR3 DNA reads as TGTGCCAGCAGACCCTTGACAGGGACAGGAAACACCATATATTTT.

In its sample, this clone was seen a few times. J is TRBJ2-1 and V is TRBV15; 15 bases are shared with TRBD2. CDR1 is LNHNV and CDR2 is YYDKDF in the germline V gene (reference sequence). The CDR3 length is 16 residues. J gave up 7 bases and V 5 bases, and 6 bases lay outside the gene matches. For the CDR3, the DNA is TGTGCCACCAGCGGTGGACTAGCGGGGGGGAGAAATGAGCAGTTCTTC. The encoded protein is CATSGGLAGGRNEQFF.

This chain connects TRBV7-2 to TRBJ1-6; D might be TRBD1 (5 bases). Germline V gene data show CDR1 as SGHTA and CDR2 as FQGNSA. This CDR3 is built from 16 residues. The germline V and J ends were trimmed by 0 bases and 7 bases, with 13 bases remaining between them. The CDR3 reads CASSLASGMPNSPLHF. The CDR3 nucleotides read TGTGCCAGCAGCTTAGCGTCAGGGATGCCCAATTCACCCCTCCACTTT.

The chain has TRBV5-1 and TRBJ1-1, with 7 nucleotides matching TRBD1. This CDR3 is 16 amino acids long. V dropped 4 bases and J dropped 3; count of bases not matched to a gene: 12. Germline V gives CDR1 SGHRS, CDR2 YFSETQ. In DNA form, the CDR3 reads TGCGCCAGCAGCCCCAGAGCGACAGGGTCGGACACTGAAGCTTTCTTT. This translates into CASSPRATGSDTEAFF.

The CDR3 region is CASSMLNGRAKPQHF. The CDR3 DNA sequence: TGTGCCAGTAGTATGCTTAACGGCCGGGCTAAGCCCCAGCATTTT. The chain recombines TRBV19 with TRBJ1-5; D is unresolved. This CDR3 has 15 amino acids. Trimming removed 3 bases from V and 8 bases from J, with 17 bases in between. Per germline, CDR1 LNHDA and CDR2 SQIVND (reference sequence).

This sequence joins TRBV29-1 and TRBJ2-1, with D possibly matching TRBD1 (6 bases). The germline V gene has CDR1 SQVTM and CDR2 ANQGSEA. CDR3 length: 13 residues. V dropped 6 bases and J dropped 6 bases, with 15 bases sitting between them. The CDR3 sequence is CSVRSDSFNEQFF. CDR3 sequence (DNA): TGCAGCGTGCGTTCGGACAGTTTCAATGAGCAGTTCTTC.

The chain has TRBV7-8 and TRBJ1-4; D possibly corresponds to TRBD1 (5 bases). The germline CDR1 and CDR2 sequences are SGHVS and FQNEAQ. The V gene lost 5 bases and the J gene lost 6 bases, with 16 bases spanning the gap. The CDR3 runs to 15 residues. CDR3 bases: TGTGCCAGCAGCCAAAGACAGCGAGGGGATGAAAAACTGTTTTTT. Translated: CASSQRQRGDEKLFF. The entire variable domain, with the rest obtained from reference TRBV7-8 and TRBJ1-4, is as follows: GAGVSQSPRYKVAKRGQDVALRCDPISGHVSLFWYQQALGQGPEFLTYFQNEAQLDKSGLPSDRFFAERPEGSVSTLKIQRTQQEDSAVYLCASSQRQRGDEKLFFGSGTQLSVL.

This rearrangement joins TRBV5-1 to TRBJ2-3; D remains unclear. Trimming removed 3 bases from V and 2 bases from J, with 16 bases in between. The CDR3 is made up of 16 amino acids. Germline V lookup: CDR1 SGHRS, CDR2 YFSETQ. The CDR3 coding sequence is TGCGCCAGCAGCTACCCCTCCCAAGGCCTCACAGATACGCAGTATTTT. Encoded protein: CASSYPSQGLTDTQYF. Full variable domain (rest looked up from reference TRBV5-1 and TRBJ2-3): KAGVTQTPRYLIKTRGQQVTLSCSPISGHRSVSWYQQTPGQGLQFLFEYFSETQRNKGNFPGRFSGRQFSNSRSEMNVSTLELGDSALYLCASSYPSQGLTDTQYFGPGTRLTVL.

The rearrangement uses TRBV2 and TRBJ1-2; D is ambiguous. Trimming cost V 7 bases and J 4 bases, with 16 bases left between them. Germline V gene lookup returns CDR1 SNHLY and CDR2 FYNNEI. The CDR3 runs to 14 residues. The CDR3: CASIATNGLYGYTF. DNA for the CDR3: TGTGCCAGCATAGCGACCAACGGCCTCTATGGCTACACCTTC.

This clone was detected only a few times. The J gene is TRBJ2-1, the V gene TRBV5-5; 10 bases map to TRBD2. Per the germline V gene, CDR1 is SGHKS and CDR2 is YYEKEE (reference sequence). CDR3 length equals 16 residues. The V segment lost 0 bases and the J segment 3 bases; nucleotides outside the gene matches: 3. The DNA of the CDR3 is TGTGCCAGCAGCTTGGAACTAGCGGGGATCTACAATGAGCAGTTCTTC. It is translated as CASSLELAGIYNEQFF.

The genes are TRBV9 and TRBJ1-4, with 7 bases that match TRBD1. Germline CDR1 reads SGDLS; CDR2 reads YYNGEE. This CDR3 contains 17 residues. Trimming cost V 0 bases and J 14 bases; bases outside gene matches: 19. The CDR3 here is CASSVASGGTALPELFF. As DNA, the CDR3 is TGTGCCAGCAGCGTAGCTAGTGGCGGGACAGCCCTTCCAGAGCTGTTTTTT. The entire variable domain, with the rest obtained from reference TRBV9 and TRBJ1-4, is as follows: DSGVTQTPKHLITATGQRVTLRCSPRSGDLSVYWYQQSLDQGLQFLIQYYNGEERAKGNILERFSAQQFPDLHSELNLSSLELGDSALYFCASSVASGGTALPELFFGSGTQLSVL.

V and J are TRBV15 and TRBJ2-1; D perhaps matches TRBD1 (6 bases). The CDR3 is made up of 21 amino acids. The V and J ends lost 1 base and 3 bases respectively, with 28 bases between them. Germline loops: CDR1 LNHNV, CDR2 YYDKDF (reference sequence). The CDR3 protein is CATSRGRQDPTYNFGYNEQFF. The CDR3 DNA sequence: TGTGCCACCAGCAGAGGTCGACAGGACCCGACCTACAATTTTGGCTACAATGAGCAGTTCTTC.

The gene calls are TRBV5-4 and TRBJ2-7; D is unclear. Germline assignment: CDR1 SGHNT and CDR2 YYREEE (reference sequence). The CDR3 is 11 amino acids. V lost 0 bases and J 6 bases, leaving 4 bases between the germline ends. CDR3 protein: CASSLATEQYF. CDR3 coding DNA: TGTGCCAGCAGCTTGGCCACCGAGCAGTACTTC.

This rearrangement joins TRBV2 to TRBJ2-5; 10 bases match TRBD1. Germline V gene sequence: CDR1 SNHLY, CDR2 FYNNEI. The CDR3 sequence is 15 residues long. After removal of 7 bases from V and 10 bases from J, the junction contained 15 bases not matched to a gene. The CDR3 DNA reads as TGTGCCAGCAAGGGCTTGGGGACAGGGGCCACGGGCCAGTACTTC. Its translation: CASKGLGTGATGQYF.

The chain joins TRBV5-1 to TRBJ2-1; 8 bases match TRBD1. Germline V gives CDR1 SGHRS, CDR2 YFSETQ. V lost 4 bases and J lost 6; bases outside the gene matches: 3. This CDR3 comprises 13 residues. CDR3 nucleotide sequence: TGCGCCAGCAGCGTACAGGGGGGCAATGAGCAGTTCTTC. As protein: CASSVQGGNEQFF.

This chain uses TRBV30 with TRBJ2-1, with 7 bases fitting TRBD2. The CDR3 runs to 13 residues. Germline assignment: CDR1 GTSNPN and CDR2 SVGIG (reference sequence). The V and J ends lost 0 bases and 9 bases, in that order; junction bases with no gene match: 5. Here the CDR3 reads CAWSVRGGVEQFF. DNA for the CDR3: TGTGCCTGGAGTGTACGGGGAGGGGTTGAGCAGTTCTTC.

This clone was seen a single time. The genes are TRBV2 and TRBJ1-2, with D perhaps TRBD1 (5 bases). The CDR3 length is 13 residues. Germline V lookup: CDR1 SNHLY, CDR2 FYNNEI. V lost 4 bases to trimming and J lost 0 bases, with 6 bases between them. This CDR3 reads CASSGTSNYGYTF. CDR3 nucleotide sequence: TGTGCCAGCAGTGGGACATCTAACTATGGCTACACCTTC.

This sequence joins TRBV10-1 and TRBJ1-1; maybe TRBD1 (5 bases). Trimming shortened V by 7 bases and J by 2 bases, and 11 bases separated the two germline ends. The CDR3 sequence is 13 residues long. CDR1 and CDR2 from the germline V gene are WNHNN and SYGVQD (reference sequence). The CDR3 DNA reads as TGCGCCAGCACCAGGGACCGCAACACTGAAGCTTTCTTT. Translated: CASTRDRNTEAFF.

This sequence joins TRBV11-3 and TRBJ2-3; possibly TRBD1 for D (6 bases). Trimming left V 1 base short and J 4 bases short, with 9 bases between. CDR1 is SGHNT and CDR2 is YENEEA in the germline V gene. CDR3 length: 14 residues. CDR3: CASSLVGASDTQYF. For the CDR3, the DNA is TGTGCCAGCAGCTTAGTGGGGGCATCAGATACGCAGTATTTT. The whole variable domain, remainder taken from reference TRBV11-3 and TRBJ2-3, is EAGVVQSPRYKIIEKKQPVAFWCNPISGHNTLYWYLQNLGQGPELLIRYENEEAVDDSQLPKDRFSAERLKGVDSTLKIQPAELGDSAVYLCASSLVGASDTQYFGPGTRLTVL.

This sequence joins TRBV7-3 and TRBJ2-2; 11 bases match TRBD2. The length of the CDR3 is 18 residues. Germline loops: CDR1 SGHTA, CDR2 FQGTGA. The J segment lost 3 bases and the V segment lost 3 bases, leaving 9 bases of the junction unmatched. For the CDR3, the DNA is TGTGCCAGCAGCTTGCGCCCGACTAGCGGGGTACACACCGGGGAGCTGTTTTTT. Translated: CASSLRPTSGVHTGELFF.

J is TRBJ2-1 and V is TRBV29-1, with a possible D match to TRBD1 (6 bases). The CDR3 is 14 amino acids. In germline, CDR1 is SQVTM, CDR2 ANQGSEA. V lost 4 bases and J 0 bases, leaving 10 bases between the germline ends. The DNA for the CDR3 is TGCAGCGTTGCGGGCAGGGGCTCCTACAATGAGCAGTTCTTC. Its translation: CSVAGRGSYNEQFF.

V is TRBV27 and J is TRBJ2-7; TRBD2 aligns across 10 bases. V lost 5 bases, J lost 3 bases, and 4 bases stayed unmatched. Germline V gives CDR1 MNHEY, CDR2 SMNVEV (reference sequence). The CDR3 consists of 14 residues. The CDR3 region is CASSALAGSYEQYF. Here the CDR3 DNA reads TGTGCCAGCAGTGCACTAGCGGGGAGCTACGAGCAGTACTTC.

The V and J genes are TRBV4-1 and TRBJ1-5, with D perhaps matching TRBD1 (5 bases). Trimming pared 0 bases from V and 8 bases from J, leaving 8 bases between. The CDR3 has 13 amino acids. CDR1 and CDR2 (germline): MGHRA, YSYEKL. The DNA of the CDR3 is TGCGCCAGCAGCCAAGACCCAGGGAAGCCCCAGCATTTT. Its translation: CASSQDPGKPQHF.

The V call is TRBV5-6, the J call TRBJ2-1, with D perhaps matching TRBD2 (5 bases). The CDR3 is made up of 11 amino acids. Germline CDR1 SGHDT, CDR2 YYEEEE. V lost 1 base and J lost 14, with 10 bases in between. The chain's CDR3 is CASSLIREEFF. The CDR3 nucleotides read TGTGCCAGCAGCTTGATCCGGGAAGAGTTCTTC. Using reference TRBV5-6 and TRBJ2-1 for the parts outside the CDR3, the full variable domain is DAGVTQSPTHLIKTRGQQVTLRCSPKSGHDTVSWYQQALGQGPQFIFQYYEEEERQRGNFPDRFSGHQFPNYSSELNVNALLLGDSALYLCASSLIREEFFGPGTRLTVL.

This clone came up once. V usage is TRBV5-8 and J usage is TRBJ1-1, with no clear D. V was pared by 3 bases and J by 1 base, with 13 bases between. CDR3 size: 15 residues. Germline-derived CDR1 and CDR2 are SGHTS and YDEGEE. In nucleotides, the CDR3 is TGTGCCAGCAGCTGGAGTCCCCTGGCGAACACTGAAGCTTTCTTT. It specifies CASSWSPLANTEAFF.

V usage is TRBV9 and J usage is TRBJ1-4, with D hard to call. Trimming cost V 0 bases and J 5 bases, with 11 bases left between them. Germline CDR1 reads SGDLS; CDR2 reads YYNGEE. The CDR3 sequence is 15 residues long. The CDR3 sequence: CASSVGPNSNEKLFF. The CDR3 DNA reads TGTGCCAGCAGCGTAGGGCCTAACTCCAATGAAAAACTGTTTTTT.

The chain uses TRBV5-6 and TRBJ2-7, with 8 bases that match TRBD2. This CDR3 has 13 amino acids. In germline, CDR1 is SGHDT, CDR2 YYEEEE. With V trimmed by 3 bases and J by 2 bases, 1 base remained unmatched. In DNA, the CDR3 is TGTGCCAGCAGCTGGACTAGCACCTACGAGCAGTACTTC. This encodes CASSWTSTYEQYF.